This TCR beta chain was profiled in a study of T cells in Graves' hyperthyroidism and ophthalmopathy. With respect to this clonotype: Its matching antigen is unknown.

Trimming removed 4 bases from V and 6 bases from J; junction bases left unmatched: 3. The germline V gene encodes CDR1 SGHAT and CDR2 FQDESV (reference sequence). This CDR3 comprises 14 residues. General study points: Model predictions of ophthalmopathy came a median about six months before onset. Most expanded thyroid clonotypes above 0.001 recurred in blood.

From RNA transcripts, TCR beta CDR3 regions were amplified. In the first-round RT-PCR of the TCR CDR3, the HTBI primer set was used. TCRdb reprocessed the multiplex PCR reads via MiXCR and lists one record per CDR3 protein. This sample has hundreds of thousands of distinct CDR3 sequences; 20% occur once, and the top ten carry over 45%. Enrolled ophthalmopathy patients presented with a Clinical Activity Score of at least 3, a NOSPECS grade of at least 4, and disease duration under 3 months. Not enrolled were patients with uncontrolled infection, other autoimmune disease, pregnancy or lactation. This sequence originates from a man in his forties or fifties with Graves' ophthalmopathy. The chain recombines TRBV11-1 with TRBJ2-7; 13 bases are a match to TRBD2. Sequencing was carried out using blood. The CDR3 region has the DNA TGTGCCAGCAGCTCCACTAGCGGGAGGGGCGAGCAGTACTTC. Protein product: CASSSTSGRGEQYF.